The next 17 T cell receptor beta chains were all read from a single sample in a study of blood T cell repertoires in COVID-19. Here immunoSEQ multiplex PCR was the method, and the copy in TCRdb shows in-frame clones only, minus some. The data hold over 250,000 clones, with 65% to 85% observed a single time. Sequencing was done on a sample of peripheral blood. The receptors shown here come from a human donor with COVID-19, enrolled during active disease. The donor label of this sample is uncertain.

The V gene is TRBV19, the J gene TRBJ1-5; perhaps TRBD1 as D (5 bases). This CDR3 region has 16 residues. V was shortened by 6 bases and J by 2 bases, with 17 bases between the two germline ends. From germline, CDR1 is LNHDA and CDR2 SQIVND (reference sequence). In DNA form, the CDR3 reads TGTGCCAGTAGCAACCTACTCCAACAGGGCAATCAGCCCCAGCATTTT. Encoded protein: CASSNLLQQGNQPQHF.

In the case of this clone: The DNA is omitted, as the CDR3 cannot be located on it reliably, and the CDR3 follows TCRdb's listing. V is TRBV7-2 and J is TRBJ1-1; the table's D call of TRBD1 was not tested on the DNA. Germline values: CDR1 SGHTA, CDR2 FQGNSA. The CDR3 sequence runs 13 residues, both termini included. CDR3 loop: CASSLVGQGNPFF.

The gene calls are TRBV3-1 (or the pseudogene TRBV3-2) and TRBJ1-1; a weak D match, TRBD1 (5 bases). The CDR3 is 17 residues long. Between the trimmed V and J ends, which lost 5 bases and 6 bases, there was a span of 25 bases. Germline CDR1 reads LGHDT; CDR2 reads YNNKEL (reference sequence). The CDR3 DNA reads TGTGCCAGCAGCTTTTCCGTTTCGTTACAGGTTTTGCCTGAAGCTTTCTTT. Its protein product is CASSFSVSLQVLPEAFF.

The V call is TRBV6-5, the J call TRBJ1-2; no clear D. The CDR3 extends over 14 amino acids. Germline CDR1 is MNHEY and CDR2 is SVGAGI. V lost 1 base and J 2 bases, leaving 8 bases between the germline ends. This CDR3 reads CASSYFGENYGYTF. The CDR3 coding sequence is TGTGCCAGCAGTTACTTTGGGGAGAACTATGGCTACACCTTC.

The rearrangement uses TRBV5-1 and TRBJ2-7; D may be TRBD2 (6 bases). The CDR3 spans 15 residues. Germline CDR1 reads SGHRS; CDR2 reads YFSETQ. V dropped 4 bases and J dropped 0 bases, with 14 bases sitting between them. The CDR3 here is CASSPDGGYSYEQYF. CDR3 nucleotides: TGCGCCAGCAGCCCGGATGGGGGGTACTCCTACGAGCAGTACTTC.

V gene TRBV5-1 combines with J gene TRBJ2-5; 9 bases line up with TRBD1. V shed 4 bases and J 12 bases; nucleotides not matched to a gene: 16. CDR1 is SGHRS, CDR2 YFSETQ, per germline. The CDR3 length is 15 residues. DNA of the CDR3: TGCGCCAGCAGCGGGACCCCGGGACAGGGACTCCGGGAGTACTTC. Amino acids: CASSGTPGQGLREYF.

A remark on this clone: A read error may account for a junction end that differs from germline. V is TRBV30 and J is TRBJ1-3; 9 bases align to TRBD1. Germline V gives CDR1 GTSNPN, CDR2 SVGIG (reference sequence). The CDR3 sequence is 13 residues long. The CDR3 DNA follows: TGTGCCTGGAGCCCGGACAGGGGATCATGGGTGGATTTT. Amino acid sequence: CAWSPDRGSWVDF.

This clone showed up many times. The chain couples TRBV12-5 to TRBJ2-7; maybe TRBD2 (6 bases). Trimming removed 1 base from V and 2 bases from J, with 9 bases in between. The length of the CDR3 is 14 residues. Germline V gene lookup returns CDR1 LGHNT and CDR2 FRNRAP. The CDR3 region is CASGLDLATYEQYF. The CDR3 bases are TGTGCTAGTGGTTTGGATCTAGCGACCTACGAGCAGTACTTC.

This clone was observed a single time. The J gene is TRBJ2-4, the V gene TRBV2; no clear D gene. V was trimmed by 4 bases and J by 6 bases, leaving 13 bases between them. CDR1 SNHLY and CDR2 FYNNEI come from the germline V gene. The CDR3 totals 14 residues. CDR3 in DNA: TGTGCCAGCAGTGGATCCGGTAATAGAAACATTCAGTACTTC. It codes for CASSGSGNRNIQYF.

The chain recombines TRBV7-5 with TRBJ1-2; whether TRBD1, the table's D call, matches the DNA was not checked. TRBV7-5 constitutes a pseudogene. CDR3 length: 14 residues. The chain's CDR3 is CARSFLQGARGYTF. CDR3 nucleotides: TGTGCCAGAAGCTTCCTACAGGGGGCGCGGGGCTACACCTTC.

In its sample, this clone ranks as medium-sized. The chain couples TRBV7-3 to TRBJ1-2; 11 bases are shared with TRBD1. V lost 3 bases, J lost 7 bases, and 10 bases stayed unmatched. The CDR3 loop spans 16 amino acids. Germline assignment: CDR1 SGHTA and CDR2 FQGTGA. The CDR3 spells CASSFGTGGEFGGYTF. CDR3 DNA sequence: TGTGCCAGCAGCTTCGGGACAGGGGGAGAGTTTGGTGGCTACACCTTC.

The chain links TRBV6-5 to TRBJ1-2, with 11 positions matching TRBD1. The CDR3 length is 14 residues. V dropped 5 bases and J dropped 3; count of bases not matched to a gene: 2. Germline values: CDR1 MNHEY, CDR2 SVGAGI. CDR3 nucleotides: TGTGCCAGCAGTAGGACAGGGGGCTACTATGGCTACACCTTC. This translates into CASSRTGGYYGYTF.

CDR3 nucleotide sequence: TGTGCCAGCAGGACCGGGACAGGGTATAACTACGAGCAGTACTTC. Translated: CASRTGTGYNYEQYF. The chain uses TRBV27 and TRBJ2-7, with 9 positions matching TRBD1. V gave up 6 bases and J gave up 3 bases; unmatched junction bases: 9. This CDR3 comprises 15 residues. Germline V CDR1 and CDR2: MNHEY, SMNVEV (reference sequence).

The chain joins TRBV30 to TRBJ1-2; a possible D gene is TRBD1 (5 bases). Between the trimmed V and J ends, which lost 3 bases and 8 bases, there was a span of 16 bases. From germline, CDR1 is GTSNPN and CDR2 SVGIG (reference sequence). The length of the CDR3 is 13 residues. The DNA of the CDR3 is TGTGCCTGGAGCCTACAGGCGGCGGTGGGCTACACCTTC. It encodes CAWSLQAAVGYTF. Drawing the rest from reference TRBV30 and TRBJ1-2, the complete variable domain is SQTIHQWPATLVQPVGSPLSLECTVEGTSNPNLYWYRQAAGRGLQLLFYSVGIGQISSEVPQNLSASRPQDRQFILSSKKLLLSDSGFYLCAWSLQAAVGYTFGSGTRLTVV.

The chain has TRBV6-5 and TRBJ2-3, with 12 bases matching TRBD2. The CDR3 loop spans 14 amino acids. The V and J ends lost 11 bases and 5 bases, in that order; junction bases with no gene match: 8. Germline CDR1 reads MNHEY; CDR2 reads SVGAGI. The CDR3 DNA is TGTGCCGTACTACTAGCGGGAGGAGGAGATACGCAGTATTTT. Translating gives CAVLLAGGGDTQYF.

Here the CDR3 reads CASSPGGQGAETQYF. The CDR3 DNA reads TGTGCCAGCAGCCCAGGGGGACAGGGGGCAGAGACCCAGTACTTC. This chain uses TRBV11-3 with TRBJ2-5; 12 bases map to TRBD1. V was pared by 5 bases and J by 4 bases, with 5 bases of the junction left unmatched. Germline loops: CDR1 SGHNT, CDR2 YENEEA. CDR3 length equals 15 residues.

The gene calls are TRBV9 and TRBJ2-7, with D unclear. V lost 1 base to trimming and J lost 2 bases, with 13 bases between them. Germline CDR1 is SGDLS and CDR2 is YYNGEE. The CDR3 has 15 amino acids. CDR3 sequence reads: CASSVNPTTTYEQYF. CDR3 DNA: TGTGCCAGCAGCGTAAACCCTACTACCACCTACGAGCAGTACTTC.